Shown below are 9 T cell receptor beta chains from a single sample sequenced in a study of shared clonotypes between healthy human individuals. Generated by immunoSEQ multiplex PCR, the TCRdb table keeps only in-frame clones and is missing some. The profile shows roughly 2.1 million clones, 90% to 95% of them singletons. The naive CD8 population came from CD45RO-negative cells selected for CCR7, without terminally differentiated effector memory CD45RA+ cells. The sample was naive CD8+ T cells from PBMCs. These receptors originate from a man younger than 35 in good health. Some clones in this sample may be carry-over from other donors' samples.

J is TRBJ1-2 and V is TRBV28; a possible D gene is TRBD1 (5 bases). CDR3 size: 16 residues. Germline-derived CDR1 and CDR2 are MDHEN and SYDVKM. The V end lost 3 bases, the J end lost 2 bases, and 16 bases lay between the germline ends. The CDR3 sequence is CASSFLGGERNYGYTF. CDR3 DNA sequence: TGTGCCAGCAGTTTTCTCGGGGGGGAGAGAAACTATGGCTACACCTTC.

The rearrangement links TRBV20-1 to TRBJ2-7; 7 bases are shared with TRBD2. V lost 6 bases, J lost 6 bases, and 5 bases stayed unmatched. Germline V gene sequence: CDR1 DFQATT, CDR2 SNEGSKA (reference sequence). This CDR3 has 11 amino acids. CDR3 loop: CSADTSVEQYF. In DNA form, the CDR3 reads TGCAGTGCGGATACTAGCGTCGAGCAGTACTTC.

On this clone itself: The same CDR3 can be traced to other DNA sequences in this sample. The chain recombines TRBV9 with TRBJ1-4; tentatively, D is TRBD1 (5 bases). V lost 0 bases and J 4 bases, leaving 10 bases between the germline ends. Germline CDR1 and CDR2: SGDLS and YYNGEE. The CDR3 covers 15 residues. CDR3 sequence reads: CASSVAGSLNEKLFF. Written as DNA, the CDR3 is TGTGCCAGCAGCGTAGCAGGGTCCCTTAATGAAAAACTGTTTTTT.

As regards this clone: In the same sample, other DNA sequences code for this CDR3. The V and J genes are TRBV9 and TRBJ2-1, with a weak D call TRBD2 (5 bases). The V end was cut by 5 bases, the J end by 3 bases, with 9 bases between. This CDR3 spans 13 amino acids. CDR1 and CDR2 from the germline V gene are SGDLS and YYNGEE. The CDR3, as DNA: TGTGCCAGCAGTGACCGGGACTACAATGAGCAGTTCTTC. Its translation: CASSDRDYNEQFF.

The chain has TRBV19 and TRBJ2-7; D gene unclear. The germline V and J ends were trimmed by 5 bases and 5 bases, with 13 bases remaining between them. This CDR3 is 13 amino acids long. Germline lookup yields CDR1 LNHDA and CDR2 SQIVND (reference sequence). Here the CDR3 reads CASSARTTDEQYF. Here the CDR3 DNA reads TGTGCCAGTAGTGCGCGGACGACCGACGAGCAGTACTTC.

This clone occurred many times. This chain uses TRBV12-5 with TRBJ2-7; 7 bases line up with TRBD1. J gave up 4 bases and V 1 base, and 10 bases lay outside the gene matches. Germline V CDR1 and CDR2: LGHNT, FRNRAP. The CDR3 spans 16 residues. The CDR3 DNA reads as TGTGCTAGTGGTTTGGCACCTGCGGACAGGTTATACGAGCAGTACTTC. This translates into CASGLAPADRLYEQYF.

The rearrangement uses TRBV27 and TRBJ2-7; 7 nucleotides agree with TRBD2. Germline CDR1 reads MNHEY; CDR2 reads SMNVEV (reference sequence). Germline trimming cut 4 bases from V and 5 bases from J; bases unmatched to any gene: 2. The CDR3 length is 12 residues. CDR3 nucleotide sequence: TGTGCCAGCAGTTGGGGGGGAGACGAGCAGTACTTC. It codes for CASSWGGDEQYF.

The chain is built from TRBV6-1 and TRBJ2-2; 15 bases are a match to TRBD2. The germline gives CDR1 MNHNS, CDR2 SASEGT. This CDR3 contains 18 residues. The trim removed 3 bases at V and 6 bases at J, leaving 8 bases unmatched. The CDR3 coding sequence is TGTGCCAGCAGTGATTGGACTAGCGGGAGGGCCTCTCCCGGGGAGCTGTTTTTT. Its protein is CASSDWTSGRASPGELFF.

CDR3 loop: CASSEGATEQFF. CDR3 nucleotide sequence: TGTGCCAGCAGTGAAGGAGCGACAGAGCAGTTCTTC. V is TRBV25-1 and J is TRBJ2-1; D is unresolved. The CDR3 runs 12 residues. V lost 2 bases, J lost 10 bases, and 9 bases lay in between. The V gene's germline CDR1 is MGHDK and CDR2 SYGVNS.